This T cell receptor (beta chain) was documented in a study of blood T cells in healthy people across ages. Whole-study results and caveats: A greater number of naive CD4+ cells and higher diversity distinguished long-lived donors from aged donors.

On this clonotype: As yet, its antigen is unknown.

Through a sample-barcoded 5' primer and a J-beta primer mix, a second PCR was run for about 6 to 12 cycles. TCRdb reprocessed the 5' RACE reads with MiXCR, giving one entry per CDR3 protein. The sample shows approximately 1.5 million distinct CDR3 sequences, roughly 30% of them seen only once. V was pared by 6 bases and J by 7 bases, with 7 bases of the junction left unmatched. The CDR3 runs 14 residues. CDR1 and CDR2 (germline): MNHEY, SVGAGI. Sample donors were healthy Caucasian individuals that came from Russia, aged 6 to 90. This chain uses TRBV6-5 with TRBJ2-7; TRBD2 matches at 12 bases. The sequencing sample was made of blood. This receptor was identified in a woman between 25 and 40 years old in good health. Here the CDR3 reads CASSRTSGASEQYF. DNA for the CDR3: TGTGCCAGCAGCCGGACTAGCGGGGCTAGTGAGCAGTACTTC.